The clone carrying this T cell receptor beta chain was recorded many times. The V gene's germline CDR1 is GTSNPN and CDR2 SVGIG (reference sequence). Trimming removed 3 bases from V and 1 base from J, with 8 bases in between. This CDR3 is 13 amino acids long. The library labeled individual cDNA molecules by adding unique molecular identifiers to them. TCRdb used MiXCR to reprocess the RACE reads, holding one entry per CDR3 protein. This sample has tens of thousands of distinct CDR3 sequences, with roughly a tenth found just once. The data originate from a study of human T cells and chemical hapten exposure. Looking at the study overall: Subjects had 2% DPC placed on around 2 cm by around 2 cm of upper inner arm skin for sensitization. All through the approximately 22-week study, the scalp of each patient received diphenylcyclopropenone doses weekly.

The sample's time point: patch test 1, 2 weeks after DPC sensitization. Treatment specified: therapeutic diphenylcyclopropenone sensitization with weekly scalp DPC. Patients had alopecia, were aged 18 to 70, and were not pregnant. This TCR derives from a man aged 35-49 years with alopecia areata. Some clones in this sample may be carry-over from other donors' samples. The J gene is TRBJ2-3, the V gene TRBV30; TRBD2 might be the D (6 bases). Sample: whole blood, taken in connection with sensitization to the hapten diphenylcyclopropenone (DPC). The CDR3: CAWSGSGTDTQYF. CDR3 nucleotides: TGTGCCTGGAGCGGGAGCGGCACAGATACGCAGTATTTT.